This TCR beta chain was sequenced for a study of T cells after yellow fever vaccination. A single record per CDR3 protein comes from TCRdb applying MiXCR to the 5' RACE reads. The sample lists a few hundred thousand distinct CDR3 sequences, about a sixth occurring once. The CDR3 is 16 amino acids. V was shortened by 0 bases and J by 2 bases, with 11 bases between the two germline ends. Germline V gene sequence: CDR1 LGHNA, CDR2 YSLEER. The chain recombines TRBV4-3 with TRBJ2-1; D is perhaps TRBD1 or TRBD2 (5 bases each). The sequence was obtained from a man between 18 and 35 years old who received the YFV17D yellow fever vaccine. Sequenced here: PBMCs, sampled about 5 days after the first yellow fever vaccination. CDR3 sequence reads: CASSQDYGTPYNEQFF. CDR3 coding DNA: TGCGCCAGCAGCCAAGATTATGGGACCCCCTACAATGAGCAGTTCTTC.